This T cell receptor (beta chain) was observed in a study of response to subunit inactivated influenza vaccine. One entry per CDR3 protein results from TCRdb running MiXCR on the RT-PCR reads. The sample yields about 800,000 distinct CDR3 sequences, around 21% seen once. This CDR3 has 14 amino acids. V was pared by 6 bases and J by 3 bases, with 8 bases of the junction left unmatched. Germline V CDR1 and CDR2: DFQATT, SNEGSKA (reference sequence). The chain uses TRBV20-1 and TRBJ2-7; TRBD2 agrees at 10 bases. This material consisted of PBMCs from blood, taken 5 days after vaccination. This receptor was identified in a man aged 50-59 years who received an inactivated influenza vaccine. The CDR3 sequence is CSARKRGGVYEQYF. Written as DNA, the CDR3 is TGCAGTGCCCGGAAGCGGGGGGGAGTCTACGAGCAGTACTTC.